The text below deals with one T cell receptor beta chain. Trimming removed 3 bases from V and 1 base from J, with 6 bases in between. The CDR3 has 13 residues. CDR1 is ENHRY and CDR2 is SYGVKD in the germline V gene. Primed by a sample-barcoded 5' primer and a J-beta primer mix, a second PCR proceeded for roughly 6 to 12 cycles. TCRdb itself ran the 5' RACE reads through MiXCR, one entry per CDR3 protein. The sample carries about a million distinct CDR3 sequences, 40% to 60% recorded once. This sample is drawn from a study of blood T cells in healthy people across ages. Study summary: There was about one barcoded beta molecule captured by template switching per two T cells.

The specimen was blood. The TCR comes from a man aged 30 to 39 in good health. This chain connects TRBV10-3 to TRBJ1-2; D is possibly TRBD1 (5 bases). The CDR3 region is CAISDDSNYGYTF. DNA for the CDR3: TGTGCCATCAGTGACGACAGTAACTATGGCTACACCTTC.